These 13 T cell receptor beta chains share one sample of origin, sequenced in a study of human T cells and chemical hapten exposure. Total RNA was extracted from unfractionated whole blood. TCRdb ran MiXCR on the 5' RACE reads and lists one entry per CDR3 protein. This sample carries under 100,000 distinct CDR3 sequences, around a sixth of them seen once, and the ten largest clones take over 6.5%. The receptors stem from a female donor in good health.

Many counts were recorded for this clonotype. Here the CDR3 reads CASSPMRQENYGYTF. The CDR3 DNA reads TGTGCCAGCAGTCCCATGCGGCAGGAGAACTATGGCTACACCTTC. The chain combines TRBV28 with TRBJ1-2; D uncertain. This CDR3 is 15 amino acids long. Germline assignment: CDR1 MDHEN and CDR2 SYDVKM. V lost 5 bases to trimming and J lost 2 bases, with 15 bases between them.

There are a few counts of this clonotype. The J gene is TRBJ1-5, the V gene TRBV28; maybe TRBD1 (5 bases). Germline CDR1 and CDR2: MDHEN and SYDVKM. The CDR3 extends over 16 amino acids. V dropped 7 bases and J dropped 5 bases, with 21 bases sitting between them. CDR3 DNA: TGTGCCAGCACCCCCAGTGCGGCAGGGACCTATCAGCCCCAGCATTTT. As protein: CASTPSAAGTYQPQHF.

This chain links TRBV30 with TRBJ1-6; D perhaps matches TRBD1 (5 bases). Between the trimmed V and J ends, which lost 0 bases and 10 bases, there was a span of 13 bases. From germline, CDR1 is GTSNPN and CDR2 SVGIG (reference sequence). The CDR3 runs to 14 residues. DNA of the CDR3: TGTGCCTGGAGTGTAGTCCGGGGACGGTCACCCCTCCACTTT. Translating gives CAWSVVRGRSPLHF.

This chain joins TRBV12-3 or TRBV12-4 and TRBJ2-2; D remains unclear. V was pared by 5 bases and J by 6 bases, with 13 bases between. The CDR3 loop spans 14 amino acids. CDR3 sequence (DNA): TGTGCCAGCAGTAGAACATCTAAAGCCGGGGAGCTGTTTTTT. This translates into CASSRTSKAGELFF.

This clonotype was seen a few times. V gene TRBV5-1 combines with J gene TRBJ2-1; the D gene is possibly TRBD2 (5 bases). This CDR3 is 13 amino acids long. V was clipped by 3 bases and J by 5 bases, with 9 bases between them. From germline, CDR1 is SGHRS and CDR2 YFSETQ. CDR3 region: CASSYGENNEQFF. The CDR3 nucleotides read TGCGCCAGCAGCTACGGGGAAAACAATGAGCAGTTCTTC.

This clonotype was seen only a few times. This chain links TRBV20-1 with TRBJ2-1; 14 bases are shared with TRBD2. Germline V gene sequence: CDR1 DFQATT, CDR2 SNEGSKA (reference sequence). There are 15 residues in the CDR3. V lost 5 bases, J lost 8 bases, and 8 bases stayed unmatched. The CDR3: CSARGTSGSKDEQFF. CDR3 DNA sequence: TGCAGTGCTCGCGGGACTAGCGGGAGTAAAGATGAGCAGTTCTTC.

This clonotype turned up a few times. The V gene is TRBV29-1, the J gene TRBJ2-3; TRBD2 matches at 13 bases. Germline values: CDR1 SQVTM, CDR2 ANQGSEA. The CDR3 is 18 amino acids. The V and J ends lost 7 bases and 0 bases, in that order; junction bases with no gene match: 13. CDR3 in DNA: TGCAGCGGCAGACTAGCGGGGGGCCTACTTTCTAGCACAGATACGCAGTATTTT. Translation gives CSGRLAGGLLSSTDTQYF.

The chain joins TRBV6-1 to TRBJ2-5; D perhaps matches TRBD2 (5 bases). CDR1 and CDR2 (germline): MNHNS, SASEGT. The CDR3 spans 13 residues. The V and J ends lost 2 bases and 2 bases respectively, with 6 bases between them. The chain's CDR3 is CASSEQRQETQYF. The CDR3 DNA reads TGTGCCAGCAGTGAACAGCGGCAAGAGACCCAGTACTTC.

The V call is TRBV7-8, the J call TRBJ2-7, with no clear D. The V gene lost 5 bases and the J gene lost 3 bases, with 5 bases spanning the gap. Germline-derived CDR1 and CDR2 are SGHVS and FQNEAQ. The CDR3 is 11 amino acids. CDR3 coding DNA: TGTGCCAGCAGCCGCGACTACGAGCAGTACTTC. It yields the protein CASSRDYEQYF.

This clonotype has just a few counts. The V gene is TRBV20-1, the J gene TRBJ2-3; no definite D call. Trimming took 0 bases from V and 3 from J, leaving 13 bases between them. The length of the CDR3 is 15 residues. Germline CDR1 is DFQATT and CDR2 is SNEGSKA (reference sequence). The CDR3 DNA is TGCAGTGCTAGAGATTCCAGCCTGGGAACAGATACGCAGTATTTT. As protein: CSARDSSLGTDTQYF.

This clonotype was seen a handful of times. The chain carries TRBV5-1 and TRBJ2-7, with TRBD1 as a possible D gene (6 bases). Trimming stripped 3 bases from V and 2 bases from J, with 12 bases between. The CDR3 is 14 residues long. Germline assignment: CDR1 SGHRS and CDR2 YFSETQ. The CDR3 DNA reads TGCGCCAGCAGCTCGAACCGGGACACCTACGAGCAGTACTTC. Residues: CASSSNRDTYEQYF.

This clonotype was picked up a small number of times. The V call is TRBV28, the J call TRBJ1-2; maybe TRBD1 (6 bases). Trimming removed 10 bases at V and 8 bases at J, with 23 bases between. The CDR3 has 14 amino acids. CDR1 and CDR2 from the germline V gene are MDHEN and SYDVKM. DNA for the CDR3: TGTGCCACCGAGGGGGGAGGGTCCCGCCTGGGCTACACCTTC. Its translation: CATEGGGSRLGYTF.

Written as DNA, the CDR3 is TGCAGTGCTAAAAATCGCGGGAGAGGCAGCACAGATACGCAGTATTTT. This gives the protein CSAKNRGRGSTDTQYF. This rearrangement joins TRBV20-1 to TRBJ2-3; 7 bases agree with TRBD2. Per germline, CDR1 DFQATT and CDR2 SNEGSKA (reference sequence). With 4 bases clipped from V and 0 bases from J, the junction kept 10 bases outside the gene matches. The CDR3 loop spans 16 amino acids.